A selection of T cell receptor beta chains follows, all from one sample in a study of identical twins. TCRdb processed the 5' RACE reads anew with MiXCR; each CDR3 protein has one entry. The table records hundreds of thousands of distinct CDR3 sequences, less than 9.5% of them present only once. These same data were also listed under a study on yellow fever vaccine responses in identical twins.

Input material: CD8+ T cells sorted from blood. Receptors originate from a woman aged 18-30 years in good health. CDR3s include the opening cysteine and the closing phenylalanine or tryptophan. Fields, in order: J gene, clone size, D gene, V gene, CDR3 protein, CDR3 DNA. D genes are given only for firm matches. Clone size is given for some rows only: seen once, a few or many times, or a class if the clone is expanded.

TRBJ2-1	.	TRBD2	TRBV12-5	CASGLGGGHNEQFF	TGTGCTAGTGGTTTGGGCGGGGGTCACAATGAGCAGTTCTTC
TRBJ2-7	.	TRBD1	TRBV11-2	CASRAHGTGYYEQYF	TGTGCCAGCAGAGCACACGGGACAGGGTACTACGAGCAGTACTTC
TRBJ1-4	.	.	TRBV7-9	CASSLEGEKLFF	TGTGCCAGCAGCTTAGAGGGGGAAAAACTGTTTTTT
TRBJ2-5	.	TRBD2	TRBV12-3/TRBV12-4	CASSSLTSGRSETQYF	TGTGCCAGCAGTTCACTAACTAGCGGGAGGTCGGAGACCCAGTACTTC
TRBJ1-1	many	.	TRBV5-1	CASSLSMNTEAFF	TGCGCCAGCAGCTTGTCTATGAACACTGAAGCTTTCTTT
TRBJ2-7	many	TRBD1	TRBV29-1	CSVGGDRVTYEQYF	TGCAGCGTTGGCGGGGACAGGGTCACGTACGAGCAGTACTTC
TRBJ2-5	many	.	TRBV12-3/TRBV12-4	CASSGDQRGQEGTQYF	TGTGCCAGCAGTGGGGATCAGAGAGGTCAAGAGGGGACCCAGTACTTC
TRBJ2-2	many	.	TRBV5-1	CASSWTAGELFF	TGCGCCAGCAGCTGGACAGCCGGGGAGCTGTTTTTT
TRBJ2-1	many	.	TRBV7-9	CASSPPGVYNEQFF	TGTGCCAGCAGCCCACCAGGGGTATACAATGAGCAGTTCTTC
TRBJ1-4	few	.	TRBV5-6	CASSPSGGASNEKLFF	TGTGCCAGCAGCCCTTCCGGGGGAGCCTCTAATGAAAAACTGTTTTTT
TRBJ2-3	.	TRBD1	TRBV5-1	CASSLTGGYGADTQYF	TGCGCCAGCAGCTTAACAGGGGGCTATGGGGCAGATACGCAGTATTTT
TRBJ2-1	few	.	TRBV27	CASSFPPGESSYNEQFF	TGTGCCAGCAGTTTCCCCCCGGGGGAGAGCTCCTACAATGAGCAGTTCTTC
TRBJ2-1	few	TRBD2	TRBV5-8	CASSLGGVAGGLDEQFF	TGTGCCAGCAGCTTGGGTGGAGTAGCGGGAGGGCTGGATGAGCAGTTCTTC
TRBJ2-1	many	.	TRBV6-4	CASSDAGAGSDEQFF	TGTGCCAGCAGTGACGCGGGGGCCGGTTCTGATGAGCAGTTCTTC
TRBJ2-1	.	.	TRBV28	CASSFNPIITSYNEQFF	TGTGCCAGCAGTTTCAACCCCATAATCACCTCCTACAATGAGCAGTTCTTC
TRBJ1-1	many	.	TRBV4-1	CASSRAGAANTEAFF	TGCGCCAGCAGCCGGGCGGGGGCCGCGAACACTGAAGCTTTCTTT
TRBJ2-5	once	TRBD2	TRBV12-3/TRBV12-4	CASSLAGAETQYF	TGTGCCAGCAGCCTAGCGGGAGCAGAGACCCAGTACTTC
TRBJ2-1	.	.	TRBV6-2/TRBV6-3	CASSYLWMGRGVYNEQFF	TGTGCCAGCAGTTACCTCTGGATGGGCAGGGGTGTATACAATGAGCAGTTCTTC
TRBJ2-2	.	.	TRBV9	CASSVAGSGELFF	TGTGCCAGCAGCGTAGCGGGGTCCGGGGAGCTGTTTTTT
TRBJ2-4	few	TRBD2	TRBV15	CATSRESGRMYIQYF	TGTGCCACCAGCAGAGAAAGCGGGAGGATGTACATTCAGTACTTC
TRBJ2-5	few	.	TRBV3-1	CASSLSRGTRETQYF	TGTGCCAGCAGTCTCTCTCGGGGGACGCGGGAGACCCAGTACTTC
TRBJ1-1	.	.	TRBV12-3/TRBV12-4	CASTRANTEAFF	TGTGCCAGCACACGAGCGAACACTGAAGCTTTCTTT
TRBJ2-3	.	TRBD1	TRBV7-8	CASSLGGTGLSDTQYF	TGTGCCAGCAGCTTAGGAGGGACAGGGCTGTCAGATACGCAGTATTTT
TRBJ2-5	many	.	TRBV12-3/TRBV12-4	CASSLVWVPDFQETQYF	TGTGCCAGCAGTTTAGTGTGGGTCCCGGACTTTCAAGAGACCCAGTACTTC
TRBJ2-1	many	.	TRBV6-2/TRBV6-3	CARCTGQLYNEQFF	TGTGCCAGATGCACGGGACAATTGTACAATGAGCAGTTCTTC
TRBJ2-1	many	.	TRBV7-9	CASSSDEQFF	TGTGCCAGCAGCTCGGATGAGCAGTTCTTC
TRBJ2-7	many	.	TRBV27	CASSQTENYEQYF	TGTGCCAGCAGTCAGACCGAAAACTACGAGCAGTACTTC
TRBJ2-7	many	.	TRBV7-9	CASSLVGEDEQYF	TGTGCCAGCAGCTTAGTTGGGGAAGACGAGCAGTACTTC
TRBJ2-2	few	TRBD1	TRBV10-3	CAISDSRGPGELFF	TGTGCCATCAGTGATTCCAGGGGGCCCGGGGAGCTGTTTTTT